The next 20 T cell receptor beta chains were all read from a single sample in a study of a mutant IDH1 vaccine in newly diagnosed glioma. Regarding time point: baseline, week 1 (first vaccination visit). Stated treatment: pre-vaccination baseline after standard-of-care therapy. Assay used: immunoSEQ multiplex PCR; TCRdb lists only in-frame clones, some missing. The data show around 33,000 clones, with around four fifths seen just once and roughly 9% held by the top ten. This sample comprised peripheral blood mononuclear cells (PBMCs), obtained from a glioma patient treated with radiotherapy, temozolomide or both. The receptors originated from a man in his fifties or sixties with glioma. Some clones in this sample may be carry-over from other donors' samples.

The J gene is TRBJ2-2, the V gene TRBV11-3; 7 bases are shared with TRBD2. Losses at the gene ends were 5 bases for V and 3 bases for J; bases not matched to a gene: 3. The CDR3 consists of 14 residues. In germline, CDR1 is SGHNT, CDR2 YENEEA. The CDR3 DNA reads TGTGCCAGCAGCCTTGGGGGGGACACCGGGGAGCTGTTTTTT. It translates to CASSLGGDTGELFF.

This chain links TRBV5-4 with TRBJ1-2; 9 bases are shared with TRBD1. The germline gives CDR1 SGHNT, CDR2 YYREEE (reference sequence). V lost 2 bases and J lost 5; bases outside the gene matches: 4. The CDR3 is 14 amino acids. CDR3 amino acids: CASSLGDRAYGYTF. CDR3 DNA sequence: TGTGCCAGCAGCTTAGGGGACAGGGCATATGGCTACACCTTC.

The rearrangement joins TRBV7-6 to TRBJ2-2, with D perhaps matching TRBD2 (6 bases). With 1 base removed from V and 7 bases from J, the gap between germline ends came to 10 bases. Germline values: CDR1 SGHVS, CDR2 FNYEAQ. The CDR3 loop spans 14 amino acids. The CDR3 DNA follows: TGTGCCAGCAGCTTAGTGGGGACTTTCGGGGAGCTGTTTTTT. Amino acid sequence: CASSLVGTFGELFF.

The V call is TRBV5-8, the J call TRBJ1-2; tentative D call: TRBD1 (5 bases). The germline CDR1 and CDR2 sequences are SGHTS and YDEGEE. Trimming removed 4 bases from V and 0 bases from J, with 25 bases in between. This CDR3 is built from 19 residues. This CDR3 is CASSPRSGGSGSANYGYTF. The CDR3 region has the DNA TGTGCCAGCAGCCCTAGAAGCGGGGGATCGGGATCGGCTAACTATGGCTACACCTTC.

The genes are TRBV28 and TRBJ2-1; D is unresolved. The V and J ends lost 6 bases and 7 bases respectively, with 19 bases between them. Germline loops: CDR1 MDHEN, CDR2 SYDVKM. CDR3 length: 15 residues. CDR3 sequence (DNA): TGTGCCAGCAGGGATATTGGGTATAGCAATAATGAGCAGTTCTTC. Its translation is CASRDIGYSNNEQFF.

V and J are TRBV5-4 and TRBJ2-3; possibly TRBD1 or TRBD2 for D (5 bases each). The V and J ends lost 7 bases and 6 bases respectively, with 21 bases between them. Germline V gives CDR1 SGHNT, CDR2 YYREEE (reference sequence). CDR3 length: 15 residues. The CDR3 spells CASQGRDVFRDTQYF. The DNA of the CDR3 is TGTGCCAGCCAAGGAAGGGACGTCTTTCGGGATACGCAGTATTTT.

The table lists this clone with a few counts. This rearrangement joins TRBV4-1 to TRBJ1-1; no clear D. V lost 2 bases to trimming and J lost 6 bases, with 4 bases between them. This CDR3 region has 11 residues. CDR1 is MGHRA, CDR2 YSYEKL, per germline. The CDR3 DNA reads TGCGCCAGCAGCCAATACGCTGAAGCTTTCTTT. It encodes CASSQYAEAFF.

The chain is built from TRBV4-1 and TRBJ1-3, with D perhaps matching TRBD1 (6 bases). Trimming removed 3 bases from V and 8 bases from J, with 11 bases in between. Germline-derived CDR1 and CDR2 are MGHRA and YSYEKL. The CDR3 runs 13 residues. CDR3 in amino acids: CASSHTPGDTIYF. In DNA form, the CDR3 reads TGCGCCAGCAGCCACACCCCAGGGGACACCATATATTTT.

This chain links TRBV7-8 with TRBJ1-3; D remains unclear. CDR1 is SGHVS and CDR2 is FQNEAQ in the germline V gene. CDR3 size: 15 residues. The germline V and J ends were trimmed by 2 bases and 4 bases, with 12 bases remaining between them. DNA of the CDR3: TGTGCCAGCAGCTTACAGCGCCTGGGCGGAAACACCATATATTTT. Translated: CASSLQRLGGNTIYF.

CDR3: CASGEFNSPLHF. The DNA of the CDR3 is TGTGCCAGCGGCGAGTTTAATTCACCCCTCCACTTT. The rearrangement uses TRBV27 and TRBJ1-6, with D unresolved. The germline CDR1 and CDR2 sequences are MNHEY and SMNVEV (reference sequence). This CDR3 is built from 12 residues. V lost 8 bases and J lost 6, with 8 bases in between.

The chain couples TRBV4-2 to TRBJ2-1, with D possibly being TRBD1 or TRBD2 (5 bases each). This CDR3 is 13 amino acids long. The V and J ends lost 4 bases and 6 bases respectively, with 10 bases between them. CDR1 LGHNA and CDR2 YNFKEQ come from the germline V gene. The CDR3 region has the DNA TGTGCCAGCAGCCTACTAGGGGTCAATGAGCAGTTCTTC. Translating gives CASSLLGVNEQFF.

This clone has only a few counts. The V call is TRBV7-9, the J call TRBJ1-1; TRBD1 aligns across 7 bases. CDR3 length: 16 residues. With V trimmed by 5 bases and J by 5 bases, 14 bases remained unmatched. Germline V lookup: CDR1 SEHNR, CDR2 FQNEAQ (reference sequence). CDR3 loop: CASSPSRGRGRTEAFF. CDR3 nucleotide sequence: TGTGCCAGCAGCCCCAGCAGGGGTAGGGGGCGAACTGAAGCTTTCTTT.

The rearrangement joins TRBV6-5 to TRBJ2-5, with D maybe TRBD1 (6 bases). CDR1 is MNHEY and CDR2 is SVGAGI in the germline V gene. This CDR3 region has 14 residues. Trimming left V 2 bases short and J 5 bases short, with 12 bases between. The CDR3 loop reads CASSYSDRWETQYF. CDR3 in DNA: TGTGCCAGCAGTTACAGTGACAGGTGGGAGACCCAGTACTTC.

The V and J genes are TRBV11-2 and TRBJ2-1; D is possibly TRBD2 (5 bases). The CDR3 sequence is 13 residues long. Germline-derived CDR1 and CDR2 are SGHAT and FQNNGV. V dropped 6 bases and J dropped 7 bases, with 13 bases sitting between them. The CDR3 nucleotides read TGTGCCAGCAGGGGTAGCGCCAGAAATGAGCAGTTCTTC. Its translation is CASRGSARNEQFF.

This clone came up once. This chain connects TRBV5-4 to TRBJ2-5, with 8 bases fitting TRBD2. The ends lost 3 bases at V and 4 bases at J; junction bases unmatched: 5. Germline CDR1 reads SGHNT; CDR2 reads YYREEE (reference sequence). The CDR3 loop spans 14 amino acids. The CDR3 protein is CASSYTAGGETQYF. For the CDR3, the DNA is TGTGCCAGCAGCTATACCGCGGGGGGAGAGACCCAGTACTTC.

The gene calls are TRBV5-1 and TRBJ1-2; the D gene is possibly TRBD1 (5 bases). Looked up from germline, CDR1 is SGHRS and CDR2 is YFSETQ. This CDR3 is built from 15 residues. The V gene lost 5 bases and the J gene lost 4 bases, with 18 bases spanning the gap. The CDR3 spells CASSRQGEGSYGYTF. In DNA, the CDR3 is TGCGCCAGCAGTAGGCAGGGTGAGGGTAGCTATGGCTACACCTTC.

The count of this clone is one. The V call is TRBV6-1, the J call TRBJ1-2; D call uncertain. The germline V gene encodes CDR1 MNHNS and CDR2 SASEGT. CDR3 length: 14 amino acids. V shed 2 bases and J shed 3 bases, with 10 bases lying between them. DNA for the CDR3: TGTGCCAGCAGTGAACAGATCAGTCACTATGGCTACACCTTC. It specifies CASSEQISHYGYTF.

CDR3: CASSYDGPYGYTF. The CDR3 region has the DNA TGTGCCAGCAGTTACGACGGACCCTATGGCTACACCTTC. This chain uses TRBV6-5 with TRBJ1-2; D gene uncertain. Trimming removed 2 bases at V and 4 bases at J, with 8 bases between. CDR1 is MNHEY, CDR2 SVGAGI, per germline. This CDR3 region has 13 residues.

The chain links TRBV7-9 to TRBJ1-2; weak D call: TRBD1 (5 bases). The length of the CDR3 is 13 residues. Germline CDR1 SEHNR, CDR2 FQNEAQ (reference sequence). Trimming took 2 bases from V and 4 from J, leaving 8 bases between them. CDR3 sequence: CASSLFGTYGYTF. CDR3 nucleotides: TGTGCCAGCAGCTTATTTGGGACCTATGGCTACACCTTC.

The chain links TRBV10-3 to TRBJ2-7, with 8 bases matching TRBD1. Trimming removed 11 bases from V and 0 bases from J; junction bases left unmatched: 6. The CDR3 consists of 13 residues. Germline CDR1 is ENHRY and CDR2 is SYGVKD. The CDR3 here is CASSDRASYEQYF. For the CDR3, the DNA is TGTGCCTCCTCGGACAGGGCCTCCTACGAGCAGTACTTC.